This T cell receptor (beta chain) appears in the sequencing data of a study of blood T cell repertoires in COVID-19. Study-level background: T cells, B-cell-depleted T cells, or PBMCs provided the cDNA or gDNA that served as material.

Source study methods: Nucleated cell number was recorded as an estimate derived from reference gene primer amplification. Here immunoSEQ multiplex PCR was the method, and the copy in TCRdb shows in-frame clones only, minus some. V, J and clone size are those of that table, while D and trimming were read from the DNA. The sample shows roughly 100,000 clones, around 87% of them seen only once. The length of the CDR3 is 16 residues. The rearrangement joins TRBV21-1 to TRBJ2-1; TRBD2, the D gene given by the table, was not confirmed from the DNA. TRBV21-1 is reported as a pseudogene. Sequenced input: peripheral blood. This sequence was found in a man aged 50-60 years with acute or convalescent COVID-19. CDR3 nucleotides: TGTGCCAGCAGCAAAGTTCCCGAGAGCTCCTACAATGAGCAGTTCTTC. It translates to CASSKVPESSYNEQFF.